Each of the 19 T cell receptor beta chains below was sequenced from the same sample in a study of cytomegalovirus exposure and HLA in healthy donors. The PCR made use of 60 Vbeta and 13 Jbeta primers. TCRdb's table, derived via immunoSEQ multiplex PCR, lists solely in-frame clones and lacks some. This table has roughly 130,000 clones, 80% appearing once. The sample comprised PBMCs. The receptors stem from a male donor in good health and CMV-seronegative.

This clone was counted once. The rearrangement joins TRBV14 to TRBJ2-3, with 8 bases matching TRBD2. Trimming took 0 bases from V and 3 from J; bases not matched to a gene: 2. Germline V gene sequence: CDR1 SGHDN, CDR2 FVKESK. CDR3 length: 15 residues. The DNA for the CDR3 is TGTGCCAGCAGCCAAGAACGGGGGGGGACAGATACGCAGTATTTT. Its translation is CASSQERGGTDTQYF.

This clone has a single count. The chain joins TRBV6-1 to TRBJ2-1; possibly TRBD1 for D (6 bases). The germline V gene encodes CDR1 MNHNS and CDR2 SASEGT. V lost 1 base to trimming and J lost 4 bases, with 20 bases between them. The CDR3 has 18 amino acids. The CDR3 region is CASSEVLIATGIYNEQFF. The DNA for the CDR3 is TGTGCCAGCAGTGAAGTCTTAATAGCGACAGGTATTTACAATGAGCAGTTCTTC.

DNA of the CDR3: TGTGCCAGCAGTGGTCGTCCGACAGGAGCGAACACCGGGGAGCTGTTTTTT. Its translation: CASSGRPTGANTGELFF. V and J are TRBV25-1 and TRBJ2-2; the D gene is possibly TRBD1 (6 bases). Germline CDR1 and CDR2: MGHDK and SYGVNS. Trimming cost V 4 bases and J 0 bases, with 15 bases left between them. There are 17 residues in the CDR3.

The CDR3 nucleotides are TGTGCCAGCTCACCATTACCACCCAGCTCCTACAATGAGCAGTTCTTC. It specifies CASSPLPPSSYNEQFF. The chain carries TRBV18 and TRBJ2-1; D gene uncertain. Per the germline V gene, CDR1 is KGHSH and CDR2 is LQKENI. The CDR3 loop spans 16 amino acids. V was cut by 2 bases and J by 0 bases, with 11 bases left in between.

The chain carries TRBV29-1 and TRBJ1-1, with 7 bases that match TRBD1. V lost 5 bases, J lost 4 bases, and 16 bases stayed unmatched. Germline CDR1 reads SQVTM; CDR2 reads ANQGSEA. CDR3 size: 16 residues. The CDR3 DNA reads as TGCAGCGTTCACAGGGACCCAAGTACAGGGGTCACTGAAGCTTTCTTT. Its protein product is CSVHRDPSTGVTEAFF.

This clone was counted once. V gene TRBV27 combines with J gene TRBJ2-3, with 10 bases identical to TRBD2. Germline values: CDR1 MNHEY, CDR2 SMNVEV (reference sequence). Trimming cost V 8 bases and J 2 bases; bases outside gene matches: 10. This CDR3 is 16 amino acids long. The CDR3 DNA reads as TGTGCCAGCGGAGGGGCTAGCGGGAGACCCACAGATACGCAGTATTTT. Translation gives CASGGASGRPTDTQYF.

This clone was picked up a small number of times. This chain connects TRBV4-3 to TRBJ1-3, with 7 nucleotides matching TRBD1. J gave up 2 bases and V 1 base, and 5 bases lay outside the gene matches. Per the germline V gene, CDR1 is LGHNA and CDR2 is YSLEER. This CDR3 spans 16 amino acids. The CDR3 loop reads CASSQGTGATGNTIYF. In DNA form, the CDR3 reads TGCGCCAGCAGCCAAGGAACAGGGGCGACTGGAAACACCATATATTTT.

The J gene is TRBJ2-3, the V gene TRBV5-4; the match to TRBD1 covers 8 bases. The trim removed 0 bases at V and 4 bases at J, leaving 7 bases unmatched. This CDR3 spans 16 amino acids. Germline V gene lookup returns CDR1 SGHNT and CDR2 YYREEE (reference sequence). As DNA, the CDR3 is TGTGCCAGCAGCTTGGTCCAGGGGGCGCGGGCAGATACGCAGTATTTT. It is translated as CASSLVQGARADTQYF.

Note on this clone: Other DNA sequences from this sample encode an identical CDR3 as well. V gene TRBV5-4 combines with J gene TRBJ2-3; maybe TRBD2 (5 bases). With 3 bases removed from V and 0 bases from J, the gap between germline ends came to 5 bases. The CDR3 spans 13 residues. Germline assignment: CDR1 SGHNT and CDR2 YYREEE (reference sequence). The CDR3 DNA reads as TGTGCCAGCAGCTGGGAGAGCACAGATACGCAGTATTTT. It is translated as CASSWESTDTQYF.

The chain uses TRBV19 and TRBJ2-7; perhaps TRBD2 as D (6 bases). Matching the DNA end better, TRBJ2-1 makes the J call doubtful. CDR3 size: 12 residues. Germline V gives CDR1 LNHDA, CDR2 SQIVND (reference sequence). The CDR3 bases are TGTGCCAGTAGTACTTCGGACTACGAGCAGTTCTTC. This encodes CASSTSDYEQFF.

The V gene is TRBV14, the J gene TRBJ1-2; D gene uncertain. The CDR3 covers 13 residues. Trimming shortened V by 0 bases and J by 2 bases, and 4 bases separated the two germline ends. Germline-derived CDR1 and CDR2 are SGHDN and FVKESK. CDR3: CASSQEQNYGYTF. CDR3 sequence (DNA): TGTGCCAGCAGCCAAGAACAGAACTATGGCTACACCTTC.

V is TRBV19 and J is TRBJ1-3, with D possibly TRBD1 on 5 matching bases. Per the germline V gene, CDR1 is LNHDA and CDR2 is SQIVND (reference sequence). The germline V and J ends were trimmed by 2 bases and 1 base, with 6 bases remaining between them. This CDR3 has 14 amino acids. Here the CDR3 reads CASSIPGSGNTIYF. CDR3 coding DNA: TGTGCCAGTAGTATACCAGGGTCTGGAAACACCATATATTTT.

This chain uses TRBV6-1 with TRBJ2-7; D not certain. This CDR3 region has 12 residues. The ends were cut back, 5 bases at V and 1 base at J, with 6 bases in the middle. The germline V gene encodes CDR1 MNHNS and CDR2 SASEGT. CDR3: CASSPQSYEQYF. DNA for the CDR3: TGTGCCAGCAGTCCACAGTCCTACGAGCAGTACTTC.

The chain couples TRBV5-4 to TRBJ2-7, with D possibly TRBD2 on 6 matching bases. V was cut by 4 bases and J by 4 bases, with 18 bases left in between. Germline V gene sequence: CDR1 SGHNT, CDR2 YYREEE (reference sequence). The CDR3 length is 15 residues. CDR3 amino acids: CASSTGRGKGYEQYF. The CDR3 nucleotides are TGTGCCAGCAGCACGGGGCGGGGTAAGGGGTACGAGCAGTACTTC.

The rearrangement joins TRBV29-1 to TRBJ1-1, with D unresolved. Germline CDR1 reads SQVTM; CDR2 reads ANQGSEA. Trimming took off 4 bases at V and 0 bases at J, with 9 bases between the two ends. CDR3 size: 13 residues. CDR3 DNA: TGCAGCGTTGTAAGACTGATGAACACTGAAGCTTTCTTT. Translating it yields CSVVRLMNTEAFF.

J is TRBJ1-4 and V is TRBV21-1; the DNA was not compared with TRBD1, the D call given in the table. TRBV21-1 is shown as a pseudogene. This CDR3 is built from 15 residues. The CDR3 sequence: CASRPTDRTNEKLFF. CDR3 nucleotides: TGTGCCAGCCGACCAACGGACAGGACTAATGAAAAACTGTTTTTT.

This chain connects TRBV19 to TRBJ2-3; 8 nucleotides line up with TRBD2. The V gene end was trimmed by 3 bases and the J gene end by 2 bases; junction bases not matched to a gene: 1. The CDR3 covers 14 residues. Germline V gene sequence: CDR1 LNHDA, CDR2 SQIVND (reference sequence). The CDR3 nucleotides are TGTGCCAGTAGTATCGGACTAGCCACAGATACGCAGTATTTT. Its translation is CASSIGLATDTQYF.

The rearrangement joins TRBV30 to TRBJ2-7, with TRBD2 identical over 9 bases. There are 16 residues in the CDR3. After removal of 5 bases from V and 0 bases from J, the junction contained 11 bases not matched to a gene. Germline V gives CDR1 GTSNPN, CDR2 SVGIG (reference sequence). DNA of the CDR3: TGTGCCTGGGATGGACTAGCGCCGAAAAGCTCCTACGAGCAGTACTTC. Its protein is CAWDGLAPKSSYEQYF.

V gene TRBV5-1 combines with J gene TRBJ1-2; TRBD1 matches 8 bases. Losses at the gene ends were 4 bases for V and 10 bases for J; bases not matched to a gene: 9. Per germline, CDR1 SGHRS and CDR2 YFSETQ. This CDR3 spans 13 amino acids. This CDR3 is CASSPGQGSVYTF. The CDR3 DNA reads as TGCGCCAGCAGCCCCGGACAGGGATCTGTCTACACCTTC.